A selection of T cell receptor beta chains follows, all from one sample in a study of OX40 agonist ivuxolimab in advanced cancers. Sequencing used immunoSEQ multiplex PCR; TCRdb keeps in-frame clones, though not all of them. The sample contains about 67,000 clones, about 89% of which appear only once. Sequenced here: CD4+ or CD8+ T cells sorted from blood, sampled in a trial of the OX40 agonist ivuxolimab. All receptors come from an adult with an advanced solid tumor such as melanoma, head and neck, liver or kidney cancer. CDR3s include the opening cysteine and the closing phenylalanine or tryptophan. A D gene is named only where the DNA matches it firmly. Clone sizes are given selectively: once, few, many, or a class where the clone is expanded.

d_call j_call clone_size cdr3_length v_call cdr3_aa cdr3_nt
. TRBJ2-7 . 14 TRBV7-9 CASRALGGVYEQYF TGTGCCAGCAGGGCACTTGGAGGAGTATACGAGCAGTACTTC
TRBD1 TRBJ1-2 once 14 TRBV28 CASSLRDRPYGYTF TGTGCCAGCAGTTTAAGGGACAGACCCTATGGCTACACCTTC
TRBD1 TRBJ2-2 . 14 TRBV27 CASFQTGTAGELFF TGTGCCAGCTTCCAGACAGGGACGGCCGGGGAGCTGTTTTTT
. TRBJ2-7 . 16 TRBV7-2 CASSLAGTSLSYEQYF TGTGCCAGCAGCTTAGCCGGGACCTCCCTCTCCTACGAGCAGTACTTC
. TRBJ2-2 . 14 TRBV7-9 CASSLGTRVGELFF TGTGCCAGCAGCTTAGGCACACGAGTCGGGGAGCTGTTTTTT
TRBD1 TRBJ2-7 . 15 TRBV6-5 CASSPPGTGGYEQYF TGTGCCAGCAGCCCCCCCGGGACAGGGGGTTACGAGCAGTACTTC
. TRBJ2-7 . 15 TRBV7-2 CASSLAAGSSYEQYF TGTGCCAGCAGCTTAGCAGCCGGTAGCTCCTACGAGCAGTACTTC
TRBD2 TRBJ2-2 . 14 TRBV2 CASSSGGRTGELFF TGTGCCAGCAGTAGCGGGGGTCGGACCGGGGAGCTGTTTTTT
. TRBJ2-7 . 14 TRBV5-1 CASSSPGPPYEQYF TGCGCCAGCAGCTCTCCGGGTCCTCCCTACGAGCAGTACTTC
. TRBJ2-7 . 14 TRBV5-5 CASDRKVEGYEQYF TGTGCCAGCGACCGTAAGGTAGAGGGCTACGAGCAGTACTTC
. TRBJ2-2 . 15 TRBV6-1 CASIRDLANTGELFF TGTGCCAGCATAAGGGACCTCGCGAACACCGGGGAGCTGTTTTTT
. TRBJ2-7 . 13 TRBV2 CATRTAGSYEQYF TGTGCCACCCGGACAGCGGGCTCCTACGAGCAGTACTTC
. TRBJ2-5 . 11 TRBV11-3 CASSFQETQYF TGTGCCAGCAGCTTCCAAGAGACCCAGTACTTC
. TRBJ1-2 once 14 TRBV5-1 CASSLAPPNSGYTF TGCGCCAGCAGCTTGGCCCCGCCAAACTCGGGCTACACCTTC
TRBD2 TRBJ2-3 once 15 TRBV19 CASSIFLAGADTQYF TGTGCCAGTAGTATTTTTCTAGCGGGGGCAGATACGCAGTATTTT
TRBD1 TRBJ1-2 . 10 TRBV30 CASGQVGYTF TGTGCCTCGGGACAGGTCGGCTACACCTTC
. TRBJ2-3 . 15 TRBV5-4 CASASRGSSTDTQYF TGTGCCAGCGCCTCCCGTGGGTCCAGCACAGATACGCAGTATTTT
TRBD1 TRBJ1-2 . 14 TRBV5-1 CASSGTGGLYGYTF TGCGCCAGCAGCGGTACAGGGGGCCTTTATGGCTACACCTTC
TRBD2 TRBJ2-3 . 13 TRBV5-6 CASSWGGEDTQYF TGTGCCAGCAGCTGGGGGGGTGAAGATACGCAGTATTTT
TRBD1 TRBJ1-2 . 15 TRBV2 CASRPGTGTNYGYTF TGTGCCAGCAGGCCCGGGACAGGGACTAACTATGGCTACACCTTC
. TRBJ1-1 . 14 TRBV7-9 CASSLPFGGTEAFF TGTGCCAGCAGCCTCCCCTTTGGGGGCACTGAAGCTTTCTTT
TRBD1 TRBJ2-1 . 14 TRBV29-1 CSVFRQGAYNEQFF TGCAGCGTTTTCAGACAGGGGGCTTACAATGAGCAGTTCTTC
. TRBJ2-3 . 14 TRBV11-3 CASSWAAITDTQYF TGTGCCAGCAGCTGGGCCGCGATCACAGATACGCAGTATTTT
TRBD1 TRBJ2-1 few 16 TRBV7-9 CASSPRDWDRVNEQFF TGTGCCAGCAGCCCTCGCGATTGGGACAGGGTCAATGAGCAGTTCTTC
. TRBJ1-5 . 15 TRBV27 CASSPSRGSNQPQHF TGTGCCAGCAGCCCTTCTAGGGGTAGCAATCAGCCCCAGCATTTT
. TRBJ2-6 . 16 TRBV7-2 CASSLRDGSGANVLTF TGTGCCAGCAGCTTAAGGGACGGCTCTGGGGCCAACGTCCTGACTTTC
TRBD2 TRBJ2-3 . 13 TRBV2 CAIPGLGADTQYF TGTGCCATTCCGGGACTAGGGGCAGATACGCAGTATTTT